These T cell receptor beta chains were read from a single sample in a study of T-cell reconstitution after alpha-beta-depleted transplantation in children. Using its own MiXCR run on the PCR reads, TCRdb lists one record per CDR3 protein. The repertoire holds 97,000 or so distinct CDR3 sequences, with around 7% as singletons. The sequenced sample was PBMCs, obtained before TCRalphabeta/CD19-depleted stem cell transplant. The origin of the receptors is a boy younger than 10 with acute lymphoblastic leukemia, due to receive a stem cell transplant. CDR3s leave out the opening cysteine and the closing phenylalanine or tryptophan.

V gene	J gene	CDR3 protein
TRBV5-1	TRBJ2-1	ASSLASSLYNEQF
TRBV28	TRBJ2-1	ASSLGATLNEQF
TRBV20-1	TRBJ1-1	SARAGGDTEAF
TRBV6-1	TRBJ2-5	ASGGLAGETQY
TRBV28	TRBJ2-7	ASSLSRDRLYEQY
TRBV7-9	TRBJ1-2	ASSPGQGARGYT
TRBV6-1	TRBJ1-3	AIGTGVLSGNTIY
TRBV18	TRBJ2-7	ASSHPRDLYEQY
TRBV7-8	TRBJ2-3	ASSPRFQASDTQY
TRBV5-1	TRBJ2-3	ASSLADRTTDTQY
TRBV20-1	TRBJ2-2	SAGRGGGNTGELF
TRBV7-8	TRBJ1-2	ASSQTRGITNYGYT
TRBV12-3/TRBV12-4	TRBJ2-5	ASRFAGTQY
TRBV20-1	TRBJ2-3	SALIGTEADTQY
TRBV12-3/TRBV12-4	TRBJ2-3	ASQVADTQY
TRBV24-1	TRBJ2-1	ATPGGKGSRGNEQF
TRBV20-1	TRBJ2-3	SARWAGGSTDTQY
TRBV7-6	TRBJ2-7	ASSLDSPPLHEQY
TRBV5-1	TRBJ2-3	ASSLLGYGTDTQY
TRBV7-2	TRBJ2-2	ASSLRSGGENTGELF
TRBV7-9	TRBJ2-7	ASSPPPWTGKYEQY
TRBV5-1	TRBJ1-2	ASSLLGYHNYGYT
TRBV5-6	TRBJ2-2	ASSYLGFQRGSGELF
TRBV20-1	TRBJ2-3	SARAGGSIDTQY
TRBV4-1	TRBJ2-1	AISQDYNEQF
TRBV4-2	TRBJ2-7	ASSQGLAGAHEQY
TRBV5-1	TRBJ2-5	ASSLVLGEKGTQY
TRBV10-3	TRBJ1-2	AISENPGQLYGYT
TRBV12-3/TRBV12-4	TRBJ2-3	ASSSLGGNTPGDLTTQY
TRBV5-1	TRBJ1-6	ASSLEGRGRNSPLH
TRBV2	TRBJ1-2	ASRAGTGYGYT
TRBV2	TRBJ2-3	ASTERGSGGALQY
TRBV20-1	TRBJ2-7	SARAGAGHLEQY
TRBV6-2/TRBV6-3	TRBJ1-5	ASSYVSSNQPQH
TRBV5-6	TRBJ2-1	ASSLLSRGYHNEQF
TRBV20-1	TRBJ2-3	SARDFRSGEPDTQY
TRBV28	TRBJ1-1	ASRRTLEGNTEAF
TRBV2	TRBJ1-5	ASTEGGRNQPQH
TRBV10-3	TRBJ2-4	AISERDSPLAKNIQY
TRBV12-5	TRBJ2-1	ASGLVPGANEQF
TRBV5-1	TRBJ2-1	ASSLEGTGINNEQF
TRBV6-5	TRBJ2-7	ASSPSGSDEQY
TRBV20-1	TRBJ2-3	SARQASTDTQY